Listed here are 23 T cell receptor beta chains from one sample, sequenced in a study of sequential checkpoint blockade in melanoma. This sample's treatment: randomized to nivolumab then ipilimumab (arm A) or the reverse (arm B). Sequencing used immunoSEQ multiplex PCR; TCRdb keeps in-frame clones, though not all of them. The sample has under 25,000 clones, roughly 78% seen once; the top ten hold 11%. Specimen: CD8+ T cells sorted from blood (inferred from file names), collected from a patient given nivolumab and ipilimumab in sequence. Source of these receptors: a human donor with melanoma.

CDR3 in amino acids: CASSKMAGTDNEKLFF. The CDR3 region has the DNA TGTGCCAGCTCAAAAATGGCCGGGACAGACAATGAAAAACTGTTTTTT. This rearrangement joins TRBV18 to TRBJ1-4; 7 bases align to TRBD1. This CDR3 spans 16 amino acids. Trimming cost V 5 bases and J 5 bases; bases outside gene matches: 11. Germline V gene data show CDR1 as KGHSH and CDR2 as LQKENI.

The gene calls are TRBV7-2 and TRBJ1-1; 7 bases align to TRBD1. V trimming: 3 bases; J trimming: 5 bases; junction bases outside the gene matches: 3. This CDR3 spans 13 amino acids. Germline values: CDR1 SGHTA, CDR2 FQGNSA. CDR3: CASSLARGTEAFF. The CDR3 DNA reads TGTGCCAGCAGCTTGGCCAGGGGGACTGAAGCTTTCTTT.

This clone appeared once. The chain recombines TRBV5-1 with TRBJ2-3, with a possible D match to TRBD2 (6 bases). Germline V gene data show CDR1 as SGHRS and CDR2 as YFSETQ. V lost 2 bases and J lost 7, with 11 bases in between. This CDR3 is 13 amino acids long. Written as DNA, the CDR3 is TGCGCCAGCAGCTTACAGGAGGGAAATACGCAGTATTTT. This translates into CASSLQEGNTQYF.

The chain joins TRBV19 to TRBJ1-2, with 8 bases matching TRBD1. The CDR3 sequence is 15 residues long. From germline, CDR1 is LNHDA and CDR2 SQIVND (reference sequence). The V segment lost 3 bases and the J segment 2 bases; nucleotides outside the gene matches: 5. The CDR3 DNA sequence: TGTGCCAGTAGTATCTGGGACAGGCGAAACTATGGCTACACCTTC. This translates into CASSIWDRRNYGYTF.

This chain uses TRBV7-2 with TRBJ2-5, with 9 bases fitting TRBD2. The CDR3 loop spans 17 amino acids. In germline, CDR1 is SGHTA, CDR2 FQGNSA. The ends lost 1 base at V and 7 bases at J; junction bases unmatched: 13. DNA of the CDR3: TGTGCCAGCAGCTTAGATCGGATAGCGGGAGTGAAAGGGACCCAGTACTTC. This gives the protein CASSLDRIAGVKGTQYF.

Concerning this clone itself: Other DNA sequences in this specimen translate into the identical CDR3. The V and J genes are TRBV28 and TRBJ2-7; D perhaps matches TRBD2 (6 bases). There are 14 residues in the CDR3. Germline V gene lookup returns CDR1 MDHEN and CDR2 SYDVKM. Trimming left V 3 bases short and J 6 bases short, with 15 bases between. CDR3 sequence (DNA): TGTGCCAGCAGTTTTTGGCGGGGTCGAGCCGAGCAGTACTTC. Its translation is CASSFWRGRAEQYF.

This rearrangement joins TRBV7-9 to TRBJ2-5, with 7 bases lining up with TRBD1. V shed 2 bases, J shed 2 bases, and the junction held 2 bases outside the gene matches. The CDR3 runs 14 residues. The germline CDR1 and CDR2 sequences are SEHNR and FQNEAQ (reference sequence). Here the CDR3 reads CASSLRQGQETQYF. CDR3 sequence (DNA): TGTGCCAGCAGCTTACGACAGGGTCAAGAGACCCAGTACTTC.

The J gene is TRBJ2-5, the V gene TRBV7-2, with 9 bases aligning to TRBD1. J was trimmed by 3 bases and V by 0 bases; bases with no gene match: 5. Germline V gene data show CDR1 as SGHTA and CDR2 as FQGNSA. This CDR3 is built from 16 residues. The CDR3 DNA reads TGTGCCAGCAGCTTAGCGCCCGGGACAGGGAAAGAGACCCAGTACTTC. Translating it yields CASSLAPGTGKETQYF.

V usage is TRBV4-1 and J usage is TRBJ2-4, with 10 bases that match TRBD1. The CDR3 loop spans 16 amino acids. Looked up from germline, CDR1 is MGHRA and CDR2 is YSYEKL. Losses at the gene ends were 0 bases for V and 7 bases for J; bases not matched to a gene: 6. The CDR3 sequence: CASSQDPGQGSNIQYF. The CDR3 nucleotides are TGCGCCAGCAGCCAAGATCCGGGACAGGGGAGCAACATTCAGTACTTC.

V is TRBV5-1 and J is TRBJ2-5; D might be TRBD1 (6 bases). This CDR3 is 14 amino acids long. With 4 bases removed from V and 5 bases from J, the gap between germline ends came to 15 bases. Germline loops: CDR1 SGHRS, CDR2 YFSETQ. CDR3 sequence reads: CASSLYTGKETQYF. CDR3 coding DNA: TGCGCCAGCAGCCTATACACAGGGAAGGAGACCCAGTACTTC.

The J gene is TRBJ1-5, the V gene TRBV6-6, with 7 bases that match TRBD1. The CDR3 runs 15 residues. The junction had 9 bases not matched to a gene; V was cut back by 4 bases and J by 6 bases. The germline V gene has CDR1 MNHNY and CDR2 SVGAGI (reference sequence). CDR3 amino acids: CASSSRTGESQPQHF. The CDR3 DNA reads as TGTGCCAGCAGTTCTCGGACAGGCGAGAGTCAGCCCCAGCATTTT.

This rearrangement joins TRBV29-1 to TRBJ1-1; TRBD1 aligns across 7 bases. Per germline, CDR1 SQVTM and CDR2 ANQGSEA. The CDR3 is 13 residues long. V shed 7 bases and J 1 base; nucleotides not matched to a gene: 6. CDR3 nucleotides: TGCAGCGCAACAGGGGTTGGGAACACTGAAGCTTTCTTT. It encodes CSATGVGNTEAFF. Based on the CDR3 plus reference TRBV29-1 and TRBJ1-1, the full variable domain is SAVISQKPSRDICQRGTSLTIQCQVDSQVTMMFWYRQQPGQSLTLIATANQGSEATYESGFVIDKFPISRPNLTFSTLTVSNMSPEDSSIYLCSATGVGNTEAFFGQGTRLTVV.

The chain has TRBV5-5 and TRBJ2-7, with 9 bases identical to TRBD1. Germline V gene sequence: CDR1 SGHKS, CDR2 YYEKEE (reference sequence). The CDR3 contains 15 residues. Germline trimming cut 0 bases from V and 2 bases from J; bases unmatched to any gene: 3. The CDR3 bases are TGTGCCAGCAGCTTGGTTTGGGACAGGGCCTACGAGCAGTACTTC. This translates into CASSLVWDRAYEQYF.

This sequence joins TRBV28 and TRBJ1-5; 7 bases agree with TRBD1. CDR1 is MDHEN and CDR2 is SYDVKM in the germline V gene. V gave up 7 bases and J gave up 4 bases; unmatched junction bases: 10. There are 15 residues in the CDR3. The CDR3 sequence: CASIYSGGNNQPQHF. The CDR3 region has the DNA TGTGCCAGCATCTACTCAGGGGGGAATAATCAGCCCCAGCATTTT.

The CDR3 nucleotides are TGCGCCAGCAGCCACGAACAGGTCCCAGATACGCAGTATTTT. Its translation is CASSHEQVPDTQYF. J is TRBJ2-3 and V is TRBV4-3, with D tentatively TRBD1 (5 bases). The CDR3 spans 14 residues. Trimming stripped 3 bases from V and 4 bases from J, with 11 bases between. Germline V gives CDR1 LGHNA, CDR2 YSLEER.

V is TRBV28 and J is TRBJ2-7; perhaps TRBD1 as D (6 bases). Germline V lookup: CDR1 MDHEN, CDR2 SYDVKM. This CDR3 region has 15 residues. V shed 6 bases and J shed 1 base, with 16 bases lying between them. The CDR3: CASSQLGQRSYEQYF. CDR3 bases: TGTGCCAGCAGCCAACTCGGACAGCGATCCTACGAGCAGTACTTC. Using reference TRBV28 and TRBJ2-7 for the parts outside the CDR3, the full variable domain is DVKVTQSSRYLVKRTGEKVFLECVQDMDHENMFWYRQDPGLGLRLIYFSYDVKMKEKGDIPEGYSVSREKKERFSLILESASTNQTSMYLCASSQLGQRSYEQYFGPGTRLTVT.

Worth noting for this clone: The same CDR3 also results from other DNA sequences found in this sample. This chain uses TRBV7-3 with TRBJ2-2; D gene uncertain. The CDR3 runs 13 residues. V lost 5 bases and J 5 bases, leaving 9 bases between the germline ends. Germline V lookup: CDR1 SGHTA, CDR2 FQGTGA. CDR3 in DNA: TGTGCCAGCAGCCCGAGCCGAACCGGGGAGCTGTTTTTT. Translation: CASSPSRTGELFF.

The genes are TRBV11-2 and TRBJ1-1; possible D gene TRBD1, 6 bases. Between the trimmed V and J ends, which lost 3 bases and 2 bases, there was a span of 16 bases. CDR3 length equals 16 residues. Germline V gives CDR1 SGHAT, CDR2 FQNNGV. DNA for the CDR3: TGTGCCAGCAGCTTGAAATGGGGGCAATCAAACACTGAAGCTTTCTTT. Its protein product is CASSLKWGQSNTEAFF.

This chain connects TRBV7-9 to TRBJ2-6; D gene ambiguous. CDR3 length: 14 amino acids. Germline V lookup: CDR1 SEHNR, CDR2 FQNEAQ (reference sequence). The CDR3 nucleotides are TGTGCAGCAGGTACCCTCTCTGGGGCCAACGTCCTGACTTTC. Protein: CAAGTLSGANVLTF.

This rearrangement joins TRBV30 to TRBJ1-3; D remains unclear. Per the germline V gene, CDR1 is GTSNPN and CDR2 is SVGIG (reference sequence). The CDR3 is made up of 13 amino acids. The V end was cut by 5 bases, the J end by 8 bases, with 16 bases between. CDR3 protein: CAWSLSPPDTIYF. CDR3 nucleotides: TGTGCCTGGTCTTTGAGCCCCCCGGACACCATATATTTT.

The chain uses TRBV30 and TRBJ2-7, with 8 bases matching TRBD2. The CDR3 spans 13 residues. CDR1 GTSNPN and CDR2 SVGIG come from the germline V gene (reference sequence). The ends lost 3 bases at V and 12 bases at J; junction bases unmatched: 13. The CDR3: CAWSPLTSESPYF. The CDR3 region has the DNA TGTGCCTGGAGCCCCCTGACTAGCGAGAGTCCGTACTTC.

The chain uses TRBV27 and TRBJ2-2; possibly TRBD2 for D (6 bases). The CDR3 runs 16 residues. Trimming shortened V by 4 bases and J by 8 bases, and 20 bases separated the two germline ends. Germline CDR1 reads MNHEY; CDR2 reads SMNVEV (reference sequence). As DNA, the CDR3 is TGTGCCAGCAGTTCCCCCTCCGGGGGAACACCGGGGGAGCTGTTTTTT. Protein: CASSSPSGGTPGELFF.

The chain employs TRBV2 and TRBJ2-3, with 7 bases matching TRBD2. In germline, CDR1 is SNHLY, CDR2 FYNNEI. The CDR3 is 14 amino acids. With 6 bases clipped from V and 2 bases from J, the junction kept 5 bases outside the gene matches. CDR3 protein: CASSPRDYTDTQYF. CDR3 bases: TGTGCCAGCAGCCCGAGGGACTACACAGATACGCAGTATTTT.